These T cell receptor beta chains were read from a single sample in a study of cytomegalovirus exposure and HLA in healthy donors. Sequenced by immunoSEQ multiplex PCR; TCRdb stores in-frame clones only, minus some. The data hold about 140,000 clones, with just over 70% observed a single time. The sample consisted of PBMCs. The source of these receptors is a young woman in good health and CMV-seronegative. The CDR3 runs from the conserved cysteine through the conserved F or W. A D gene is named only where the DNA matches it firmly. A clone size is listed for some rows: how often the clone was seen (once, few, many), or a class if it is expanded.

TGTGCCAGCTCCCGGGACAGAGGAAACACCGGGGAGCTGTTTTTT,CASSRDRGNTGELFF,TRBJ2-2,TRBD1,.,TRBV11-2
TGTGCCAGCAGTTTAGACCTAGGACTCGCCGCTCTTTCACCCCTTCACTTT,CASSLDLGLAALSPLHF,TRBJ1-6,.,.,TRBV7-3
TGTGCCAGTACGCAGGGTCAGACCCAGTACTTC,CASTQGQTQYF,TRBJ2-5,.,few,TRBV19
TGTGCCAGCAGTTTAAGACAGGGGCCTGAAGCTTTCTTT,CASSLRQGPEAFF,TRBJ1-1,TRBD1,.,TRBV28
TGTGCCAGTAGTATTGAGACAGATACGCAGTATTTT,CASSIETDTQYF,TRBJ2-3,.,.,TRBV19
TGTGCCAGCAGGCAAAACCCGGGGGGTGGCTACACCTTC,CASRQNPGGGYTF,TRBJ1-2,.,.,TRBV7-9
TGTGCCAGCAGGTGGGGCGACACTGAAGCTTTCTTT,CASRWGDTEAFF,TRBJ1-1,.,few,TRBV7-8
TGTGCCAGCACTGAGGGGGGGAACACTGAAGCTTTCTTT,CASTEGGNTEAFF,TRBJ1-1,.,few,TRBV2
TGTGCTAGTGGTTTGGTACAAGGGACTAGCGGGAGAGGTGAGCAGTTCTTC,CASGLVQGTSGRGEQFF,TRBJ2-1,TRBD2,.,TRBV12-5
TGCGCCAGCAGCTTGGCTGGGACTAGCGGCCAAGAGACCCAGTACTTC,CASSLAGTSGQETQYF,TRBJ2-5,TRBD2,.,TRBV5-1